This T cell receptor (beta chain) was profiled in a study of esophageal squamous cell carcinoma under preoperative chemotherapy. This clonotype was seen at least ten times. Its antigen is undetermined. In TCRdb, the PCR reads were re-called with MiXCR into one record per CDR3 protein. The sample lists some 16,000 distinct CDR3 sequences, roughly 66% occurring once. Study outcomes and limitations: After treatment, tumor-infiltrating lymphocytes apparently came partly from blood T cells. Abundant clones tended to shrink rather than expand after paclitaxel-nedaplatin.

Specified time point: before preoperative PTX-NDP chemotherapy. Preoperative chemotherapy with paclitaxel-nedaplatin was given to patients before surgery. CDR3 length: 13 amino acids. V was clipped by 3 bases and J by 3 bases, with 5 bases between them. The germline CDR1 and CDR2 sequences are SGHTA and FQGNSA. Sampling took place from a patient given preoperative chemotherapy. The chain carries TRBV7-2 and TRBJ2-2; D is undetermined. This receptor was identified in a human donor with esophageal squamous cell carcinoma. The donor label of this sample is uncertain. The CDR3 spells CASSFGYTGELFF. DNA for the CDR3: TGTGCCAGCAGCTTCGGATACACCGGGGAGCTGTTTTTT. The variable domain in full, completed from reference TRBV7-2 and TRBJ2-2, reads GAGVSQSPSNKVTEKGKDVELRCDPISGHTALYWYRQSLGQGLEFLIYFQGNSAPDKSGLPSDRFSAERTGGSVSTLTIQRTQQEDSAVYLCASSFGYTGELFFGEGSRLTVL.